Below, 30 T cell receptor beta chains from the same sample are listed, as sequenced in a study of shared clonotypes between healthy human individuals. Clones were sequenced by immunoSEQ multiplex PCR, and TCRdb holds only the in-frame ones, with some missing. There are some 2.3 million clones in the sample; just over 90% occur only once, and 0.39% lies in the top ten. Material for sequencing was naive CD4+ T cells from PBMCs. Subset specified: CD45RA+ positively selected. The source is a man aged 18 to 29 in good health. Some clones in this sample may be carry-over from other donors' samples.

The V and J genes are TRBV20-1 and TRBJ1-1; D is unclear. This CDR3 is built from 11 residues. Trimming shortened V by 7 bases and J by 7 bases, and 13 bases separated the two germline ends. Germline lookup yields CDR1 DFQATT and CDR2 SNEGSKA (reference sequence). The CDR3 coding sequence is TGCAGTGAAGGTCGTGTCCATGAAGCTTTCTTT. Encoded protein: CSEGRVHEAFF.

V gene TRBV20-1 combines with J gene TRBJ2-5; tentatively, D is TRBD1 (5 bases). The CDR3 sequence is 11 residues long. Germline V gene data show CDR1 as DFQATT and CDR2 as SNEGSKA (reference sequence). Trimming removed 5 bases at V and 5 bases at J, with 9 bases between. The CDR3 reads CSAGKGETQYF. The CDR3 nucleotides are TGCAGTGCTGGAAAGGGGGAGACCCAGTACTTC.

The genes are TRBV30 and TRBJ2-3, with 7 positions matching TRBD2. Trimming took 3 bases from V and 8 from J; bases not matched to a gene: 5. CDR3 length: 12 residues. Germline CDR1 and CDR2: GTSNPN and SVGIG (reference sequence). CDR3 sequence reads: CAWSPRGVTQYF. The CDR3 bases are TGTGCCTGGAGCCCCCGGGGGGTTACGCAGTATTTT.

The genes are TRBV4-3 and TRBJ2-6; D ambiguous. The CDR3 length is 17 residues. From germline, CDR1 is LGHNA and CDR2 YSLEER. The germline V and J ends were trimmed by 0 bases and 2 bases, with 11 bases remaining between them. This CDR3 reads CASSQEKPRPGANVLTF. Written as DNA, the CDR3 is TGCGCCAGCAGCCAAGAGAAGCCTAGGCCTGGGGCCAACGTCCTGACTTTC.

V is TRBV28 and J is TRBJ2-3; D is undetermined. V lost 2 bases and J 0 bases, leaving 3 bases between the germline ends. Germline lookup yields CDR1 MDHEN and CDR2 SYDVKM. This CDR3 has 13 residues. The CDR3: CASSLISTDTQYF. Here the CDR3 DNA reads TGTGCCAGCAGTTTAATCAGCACAGATACGCAGTATTTT.

The CDR3 is CASSWTSEIFYQETQYF. DNA of the CDR3: TGTGCCAGCAGCTGGACTAGCGAGATTTTTTATCAAGAGACCCAGTACTTC. V gene TRBV5-4 combines with J gene TRBJ2-5; the match to TRBD2 covers 9 bases. The germline gives CDR1 SGHNT, CDR2 YYREEE (reference sequence). The CDR3 sequence is 17 residues long. Trimming took 3 bases from V and 2 from J; bases not matched to a gene: 11.

CDR3 residues: CASSLGPQSYF. The CDR3 bases are TGTGCCAGCAGCTTGGGACCCCAGTCGTACTTC. This rearrangement joins TRBV5-6 to TRBJ2-7; no definite D call. The germline V gene encodes CDR1 SGHDT and CDR2 YYEEEE. CDR3 size: 11 residues. V gave up 0 bases and J gave up 12 bases, with 10 bases separating them.

The chain employs TRBV7-8 and TRBJ2-2; D gene ambiguous. The V and J ends lost 5 bases and 6 bases respectively, with 7 bases between them. The CDR3 has 12 residues. CDR1 is SGHVS, CDR2 FQNEAQ, per germline. Here the CDR3 reads CASSQGSGELFF. CDR3 nucleotides: TGTGCCAGCAGCCAAGGATCCGGGGAGCTGTTTTTT. Filled out from reference TRBV7-8 and TRBJ2-2, the complete variable domain reads GAGVSQSPRYKVAKRGQDVALRCDPISGHVSLFWYQQALGQGPEFLTYFQNEAQLDKSGLPSDRFFAERPEGSVSTLKIQRTQQEDSAVYLCASSQGSGELFFGEGSRLTVL.

This clone appeared once. V and J are TRBV19 and TRBJ1-1; the D is unclear. Germline V CDR1 and CDR2: LNHDA, SQIVND (reference sequence). There are 14 residues in the CDR3. V shed 5 bases and J shed 11 bases, with 21 bases lying between them. The CDR3 loop is CASSPSSGVGDAFF. In DNA, the CDR3 is TGTGCCAGTAGTCCCAGTTCCGGGGTGGGTGACGCTTTCTTT. Combining the CDR3 with reference TRBV19 and TRBJ1-1 gives the whole variable domain DGGITQSPKYLFRKEGQNVTLSCEQNLNHDAMYWYRQDPGQGLRLIYYSQIVNDFQKGDIAEGYSVSREKKESFPLTVTSAQKNPTAFYLCASSPSSGVGDAFFGQGTRLTVV.

V usage is TRBV19 and J usage is TRBJ1-4; D unresolved. Per germline, CDR1 LNHDA and CDR2 SQIVND (reference sequence). Trimming pared 4 bases from V and 5 bases from J, leaving 14 bases between. This CDR3 is built from 15 residues. This CDR3 is CASSTRRGNNEKLFF. Here the CDR3 DNA reads TGTGCCAGTAGTACCCGGAGAGGGAACAATGAAAAACTGTTTTTT.

The chain links TRBV4-2 to TRBJ1-2, with 9 bases matching TRBD1. The V gene end was trimmed by 3 bases and the J gene end by 5 bases; junction bases not matched to a gene: 7. Per the germline V gene, CDR1 is LGHNA and CDR2 is YNFKEQ. The CDR3 runs 15 residues. CDR3 sequence: CASSHRTGAGYGYTF. CDR3 nucleotides: TGTGCCAGCAGCCATAGGACAGGGGCGGGTTATGGCTACACCTTC.

This clone has more than one count but fewer than ten. V and J are TRBV27 and TRBJ2-5; a weak D match, TRBD1 (5 bases). Trimming shortened V by 5 bases and J by 5 bases, and 15 bases separated the two germline ends. Germline-derived CDR1 and CDR2 are MNHEY and SMNVEV (reference sequence). This CDR3 is 14 amino acids long. CDR3 region: CASSLPGSRETQYF. CDR3 DNA: TGTGCCAGCAGTCTTCCAGGGTCCAGGGAGACCCAGTACTTC.

The rearrangement joins TRBV12-1 to TRBJ2-4; the table's D gene call, TRBD1, was not cross checked with the DNA. TRBV12-1 is a recognized pseudogene. The CDR3 spans 12 residues. The CDR3 DNA reads TGTGCCAGCAGCAGTGGCTGGACAGGGCCGTACTTC. Its protein is CASSSGWTGPYF.

This clone appeared a few times. The chain is built from TRBV19 and TRBJ1-5, with no clear D. V lost 3 bases, J lost 5 bases, and 8 bases lay in between. The CDR3 loop spans 13 amino acids. CDR1 and CDR2 (germline): LNHDA, SQIVND (reference sequence). The CDR3 DNA is TGTGCCAGTAGTATCGAAGTTTATCAGCCCCAGCATTTT. Residues: CASSIEVYQPQHF.

The chain recombines TRBV11-3 with TRBJ2-7; possible D gene TRBD1, 6 bases. Trimming stripped 5 bases from V and 6 bases from J, with 11 bases between. Germline-derived CDR1 and CDR2 are SGHNT and YENEEA. The CDR3 covers 12 residues. CDR3 protein: CASSNRDIEQYF. CDR3 bases: TGTGCCAGCAGCAACAGGGATATCGAGCAGTACTTC.

This chain joins TRBV5-8 and TRBJ2-5; 7 bases match TRBD1. The J segment lost 5 bases and the V segment lost 4 bases, leaving 8 bases of the junction unmatched. This CDR3 has 14 amino acids. CDR1 and CDR2 (germline): SGHTS, YDEGEE. The CDR3 nucleotides are TGTGCCAGCAGCCTAGACAGGGCCGAGGAGACCCAGTACTTC. This translates into CASSLDRAEETQYF.

This chain connects TRBV9 to TRBJ2-2, with no clear D. The CDR3 contains 13 residues. Trimming cost V 0 bases and J 6 bases, with 6 bases left between them. CDR1 SGDLS and CDR2 YYNGEE come from the germline V gene. CDR3 in DNA: TGTGCCAGCAGCGTAGTTTTCTCCGGGGAGCTGTTTTTT. Its protein product is CASSVVFSGELFF. Combining the CDR3 with reference TRBV9 and TRBJ2-2 gives the whole variable domain DSGVTQTPKHLITATGQRVTLRCSPRSGDLSVYWYQQSLDQGLQFLIQYYNGEERAKGNILERFSAQQFPDLHSELNLSSLELGDSALYFCASSVVFSGELFFGEGSRLTVL.

V gene TRBV9 combines with J gene TRBJ1-1, with a possible D match to TRBD1 (5 bases). V was pared by 6 bases and J by 6 bases, with 12 bases between. This CDR3 has 12 amino acids. CDR1 SGDLS and CDR2 YYNGEE come from the germline V gene. The CDR3 bases are TGTGCCAGCACCGACCAGGGCCCTGAAGCTTTCTTT. It codes for CASTDQGPEAFF.

This chain uses TRBV6-4 with TRBJ2-7, with 10 bases matching TRBD2. Trimming at V came to 4 bases and at J to 6 bases, leaving 9 bases not matched to a gene. Germline assignment: CDR1 MRHNA and CDR2 SNTAGT. The CDR3 runs 15 residues. CDR3 residues: CASSARKREGREQYF. The CDR3 nucleotides are TGTGCCAGCAGTGCTCGTAAGCGGGAGGGCCGCGAGCAGTACTTC.

A single count supports this clone. V usage is TRBV4-2 and J usage is TRBJ2-5, with 7 bases that match TRBD2. This CDR3 has 13 amino acids. The trim removed 4 bases at V and 5 bases at J, leaving 4 bases unmatched. Per germline, CDR1 LGHNA and CDR2 YNFKEQ. The CDR3 protein is CASSPTSAETQYF. The CDR3 nucleotides are TGTGCCAGCAGCCCAACTAGCGCGGAGACCCAGTACTTC.

This rearrangement joins TRBV5-1 to TRBJ2-1; D unresolved. This CDR3 region has 15 residues. The germline CDR1 and CDR2 sequences are SGHRS and YFSETQ. The V gene lost 4 bases and the J gene lost 5 bases, with 16 bases spanning the gap. In DNA form, the CDR3 reads TGCGCCAGCAGCACTGTACCCTACGAAGACAATGAGCAGTTCTTC. Translation gives CASSTVPYEDNEQFF.

The gene calls are TRBV25-1 and TRBJ2-7; D call uncertain. Germline lookup yields CDR1 MGHDK and CDR2 SYGVNS. Trimming pared 1 base from V and 6 bases from J, leaving 7 bases between. This CDR3 has 12 residues. The CDR3 region has the DNA TGTGCCAGCAGTGAATTTCCTCGCGAGCAGTACTTC. Translated, it gives CASSEFPREQYF.

The genes are TRBV6-5 and TRBJ1-1; D is undetermined. Germline assignment: CDR1 MNHEY and CDR2 SVGAGI. CDR3 size: 12 residues. Trimming left V 6 bases short and J 4 bases short, with 9 bases between. The chain's CDR3 is CASRAGGTEAFF. For the CDR3, the DNA is TGTGCCAGCAGGGCCGGAGGCACTGAAGCTTTCTTT.

The CDR3 nucleotides read TGTGCCAGCAGCCTGACAGGTGGCTGGCAGGGTGTTGAAAAACTGTTTTTT. It is translated as CASSLTGGWQGVEKLFF. The chain recombines TRBV7-9 with TRBJ1-4; maybe TRBD1 (6 bases). There are 17 residues in the CDR3. CDR1 is SEHNR, CDR2 FQNEAQ, per germline (reference sequence). V was pared by 5 bases and J by 7 bases, with 23 bases between.

This chain joins TRBV7-3 and TRBJ2-5, with TRBD1 matching 12 bases. CDR3 size: 14 residues. J was trimmed by 9 bases and V by 1 base; bases with no gene match: 3. The V gene's germline CDR1 is SGHTA and CDR2 FQGTGA. The CDR3 region is CASSLKGTGGAQYF. In DNA form, the CDR3 reads TGTGCCAGCAGCTTAAAGGGGACAGGGGGCGCCCAGTACTTC.

V is TRBV30 and J is TRBJ1-1; possible D gene TRBD1, 5 bases. The CDR3 is made up of 20 amino acids. Germline-derived CDR1 and CDR2 are GTSNPN and SVGIG (reference sequence). Trimming shortened V by 4 bases and J by 1 base, and 31 bases separated the two germline ends. This CDR3 reads CAWNPRQFFSPRDPNTEAFF. The CDR3 DNA is TGTGCCTGGAATCCGAGACAGTTTTTCTCACCCCGCGACCCGAACACTGAAGCTTTCTTT.

The rearrangement uses TRBV5-4 and TRBJ2-7, with D perhaps TRBD1 (5 bases). Looked up from germline, CDR1 is SGHNT and CDR2 is YYREEE (reference sequence). This CDR3 spans 14 amino acids. V dropped 2 bases and J dropped 5 bases, with 14 bases sitting between them. The chain's CDR3 is CASSLGAGQDEQYF. In DNA, the CDR3 is TGTGCCAGCAGCTTAGGGGCAGGGCAGGACGAGCAGTACTTC.

About this clone itself: Other DNA sequences in this sample translate to the same CDR3. This CDR3 is CASSRDRAGNTIYF. The DNA for the CDR3 is TGTGCCAGCAGTCGGGACAGGGCTGGAAACACCATATATTTT. This rearrangement joins TRBV28 to TRBJ1-3; TRBD1 aligns across 9 bases. The V gene end was trimmed by 5 bases and the J gene end by 2 bases; junction bases not matched to a gene: 1. The CDR3 has 14 amino acids. Germline V gene lookup returns CDR1 MDHEN and CDR2 SYDVKM.

The chain has TRBV5-4 and TRBJ2-1; D is possibly TRBD1 or TRBD2 (5 bases each). The germline V gene encodes CDR1 SGHNT and CDR2 YYREEE (reference sequence). V lost 1 base and J lost 2, with 19 bases in between. The CDR3 sequence is 18 residues long. CDR3 bases: TGTGCCAGCAGCTTGATTGTCCTGGGGGAAGGTCCCTACAATGAGCAGTTCTTC. It specifies CASSLIVLGEGPYNEQFF.

CDR3 in amino acids: CATSRESGGRVDEQFF. The CDR3 DNA reads TGTGCCACCAGCAGAGAAAGCGGCGGCCGCGTCGATGAGCAGTTCTTC. The J gene is TRBJ2-1, the V gene TRBV15, with D perhaps matching TRBD2 (5 bases). Germline-derived CDR1 and CDR2 are LNHNV and YYDKDF (reference sequence). The CDR3 spans 16 residues. With 0 bases removed from V and 8 bases from J, the gap between germline ends came to 17 bases.